This T cell receptor beta chain was sequenced during a study of monozygotic twins with inflammatory bowel disease. The length of the CDR3 is 16 residues. Germline CDR1 is DFQATT and CDR2 is SNEGSKA (reference sequence). TCRdb re-called the 5' RACE reads; every CDR3 protein appears as one record, without DNA. This table holds approximately 400,000 distinct CDR3 sequences. This TCR derives from a human donor with ulcerative colitis or Crohn's disease, or a healthy co-twin of an affected twin (not recorded which). V usage is TRBV20-1 and J usage is TRBJ2-1; TCRdb names TRBD2, which stays unverified in the absence of DNA. The sequenced sample consisted of blood. This CDR3 reads CSATSGSSTSYNEQFF.